A selection of T cell receptor beta chains follows, all from one sample in a study of post-analysis software for immune sequencing data. MiXCR, run by TCRdb on the PCR reads, gives a single entry per CDR3 protein. The sample yields 350,000 to 450,000 distinct CDR3 sequences, 30% to 45% seen once. Sequences were obtained from blood. The receptor set was obtained from a girl aged 10 to 17 with multiple sclerosis. The CDR3 runs from the conserved cysteine through the conserved F or W. The D gene is left open where the match is weak. Not every row has a clone size; where given, it reads once, few, many or a size class.

J	size	V	D	CDR3	DNA
TRBJ1-5	.	TRBV28	TRBD1	CASSQQGRPQHF	TGTGCCAGCAGTCAACAGGGGAGGCCCCAGCATTTT
TRBJ1-1	.	TRBV29-1	.	CSVLSLGTEAFF	TGCAGCGTTCTATCCCTCGGCACTGAAGCTTTCTTT
TRBJ1-2	few	TRBV9	.	CASSVTDLISGYTF	TGTGCCAGCAGCGTGACGGATTTGATTAGTGGCTACACCTTC
TRBJ2-7	.	TRBV6-5	TRBD1	CASSYTGTGPYEQYF	TGTGCCAGCAGTTACACCGGGACAGGGCCCTACGAGCAGTACTTC
TRBJ2-1	.	TRBV30	TRBD2	CAWSPTSGGTDEQFF	TGTGCCTGGAGCCCGACTAGCGGGGGTACGGATGAGCAGTTCTTC
TRBJ2-7	.	TRBV9	.	CASSVTAGSEQYF	TGTGCCAGCAGCGTAACTGCAGGGAGCGAGCAGTACTTC
TRBJ2-1	.	TRBV5-1	.	CASSLDREQFF	TGCGCCAGCAGCTTAGACAGGGAGCAGTTCTTC
TRBJ1-5	.	TRBV4-3	.	CASSLRVYSNQPQHF	TGCGCCAGCAGCCTAAGGGTCTATAGCAATCAGCCCCAGCATTTT
TRBJ2-1	once	TRBV6-4	.	CAGRRQALSYNEQFF	TGTGCCGGCAGACGACAGGCCCTATCCTACAATGAGCAGTTCTTC
TRBJ1-6	few	TRBV12-3/TRBV12-4	.	CASSSLQDSPLHF	TGTGCCAGCAGTTCTCTCCAGGATTCACCCCTCCACTTT
TRBJ2-3	few	TRBV7-9	.	CASSQDLIWGDTQYF	TGTGCCAGCAGCCAGGACCTGATTTGGGGAGATACGCAGTATTTT
TRBJ1-2	.	TRBV20-1	.	CSARGQVDGYTF	TGCAGTGCTAGAGGACAGGTAGATGGCTACACCTTC
TRBJ2-2	.	TRBV28	TRBD1	CASILTGDTGELFF	TGTGCCAGCATTTTGACAGGGGACACCGGGGAGCTGTTTTTT
TRBJ1-5	few	TRBV10-3	TRBD1	CAIQGDRVNQPQHF	TGTGCCATCCAGGGGGACAGGGTCAATCAGCCCCAGCATTTT
TRBJ1-5	few	TRBV7-2	.	CASSSNVGVHQPQHF	TGTGCCAGCAGCTCAAACGTTGGGGTCCATCAGCCCCAGCATTTT
TRBJ2-7	.	TRBV7-2	TRBD2	CASSSGTRMGEQYF	TGTGCCAGCAGCTCAGGGACTAGAATGGGCGAGCAGTACTTC
TRBJ1-2	few	TRBV27	TRBD1	CASSYGTGNGYTF	TGTGCCAGCAGTTACGGGACAGGGAATGGCTACACCTTC
TRBJ1-5	.	TRBV25-1	.	CASSELTSNQPQHF	TGTGCCAGCAGTGAATTGACAAGCAATCAGCCCCAGCATTTT
TRBJ1-2	many	TRBV5-1	TRBD1	CASSLGQGHGGYTF	TGCGCCAGCAGCTTGGGACAGGGGCACGGTGGCTACACCTTC
TRBJ2-3	few	TRBV20-1	TRBD2	CSAPGTSVDGGDTQYF	TGCAGTGCTCCCGGGACTAGCGTTGATGGTGGAGATACGCAGTATTTT
TRBJ2-1	.	TRBV7-3	TRBD2	CASSSGTSGNYNEQFF	TGTGCCAGCAGCTCTGGGACTAGCGGGAACTACAATGAGCAGTTCTTC
TRBJ1-1	.	TRBV6-6	TRBD1	CASRITGGTEAFF	TGTGCCAGCAGGATTACAGGGGGCACTGAAGCTTTCTTT
TRBJ2-5	.	TRBV20-1	.	CSATRDGRETQYF	TGCAGTGCTACCCGGGATGGCCGAGAGACCCAGTACTTC
TRBJ2-3	few	TRBV12-3/TRBV12-4	.	CASSLTNTGKTQYF	TGTGCCAGCAGTTTAACAAATACCGGGAAGACGCAGTATTTT
TRBJ2-1	.	TRBV11-2	.	CASSLPSGPSYNEQFF	TGTGCCAGCAGCCTACCTTCGGGACCCTCCTACAATGAGCAGTTCTTC
TRBJ2-1	few	TRBV7-9	.	CASSLVSSEPYNEQFF	TGTGCCAGCAGCTTAGTATCGTCAGAACCCTACAATGAGCAGTTCTTC
TRBJ1-6	few	TRBV10-3	TRBD1	CAISESRTGGLSPLHF	TGTGCCATCAGTGAGTCTAGGACAGGGGGCTTATCACCCCTCCACTTT
TRBJ2-7	.	TRBV4-1	TRBD1	CASSQGWGQGADEQYF	TGCGCCAGCAGCCAAGGGTGGGGACAGGGGGCCGACGAGCAGTACTTC
TRBJ2-5	.	TRBV5-1	TRBD2	CASSFLAGGSSGEQYF	TGCGCCAGCAGCTTCTTAGCGGGGGGGAGCTCCGGAGAGCAGTACTTC
TRBJ2-3	.	TRBV6-2/TRBV6-3	TRBD2	CASSRLAGGRDTQYF	TGTGCCAGCAGTCGACTAGCGGGGGGACGCGATACGCAGTATTTT
TRBJ1-1	.	TRBV5-1	.	CASSLVGGQTEAFF	TGCGCCAGCAGCTTGGTGGGGGGCCAAACTGAAGCTTTCTTT
TRBJ2-5	few	TRBV11-2	.	CASSLIRRGQETQYF	TGTGCCAGCAGCTTAATACGACGGGGGCAAGAGACCCAGTACTTC
TRBJ2-5	.	TRBV29-1	TRBD2	CSAGPQGSGAQETQYF	TGCAGCGCTGGCCCCCAGGGTAGCGGGGCTCAAGAGACCCAGTACTTC